The rows below give T cell receptor beta chains drawn from one sample of a study of blood T cell repertoires in COVID-19. Clones were sequenced by immunoSEQ multiplex PCR, and TCRdb holds only the in-frame ones, with some missing. The sample yields around 310,000 clones, 89% seen once. Sequencing input: PBMCs or T cells enriched from blood (not recorded which). These receptors all stem from a woman aged 40 to 49 who had recovered from COVID-19. Both conserved end residues are trimmed from each CDR3.

V gene	J gene	CDR3 protein
TRBV10-3	TRBJ2-5	AISESGTSGRAGETQY
TRBV27	TRBJ2-5	ASRASGEDTQY
TRBV12-3/TRBV12-4	TRBJ1-1	ASSATTEAF
TRBV9	TRBJ1-6	ASSPSGGTGGNSPLH
TRBV9	TRBJ2-5	ASSPRDYTQETQY
TRBV19	TRBJ1-5	ASSIRDRGFYQPQH
TRBV18	TRBJ1-5	ASSPVTAGQGVQPQH
TRBV7-2	TRBJ1-1	ASRPTGRTEAF
TRBV18	TRBJ1-3	ASSPPTGGNTIY
TRBV10-2	TRBJ1-2	ASSESGTGGYGYT
TRBV30	TRBJ2-3	AWSLGLAGDTQY
TRBV10-3	TRBJ1-4	AIRPGSANEKLF
TRBV3-1/TRBV3-2	TRBJ2-6	ASSQDMEGGPEA
TRBV15	TRBJ2-1	ATSRDLVDNEQF
TRBV9	TRBJ2-1	ASSVAGASDEQF
TRBV10-3	TRBJ2-7	AIKTGTASYEQY
TRBV30	TRBJ1-3	AWRPGVWAVKGNTIY
TRBV10-3	TRBJ1-3	AISEGPRQGDSGNTIY
TRBV30	TRBJ2-3	AWSEGSGQRGDTQY
TRBV2	TRBJ2-7	ASRGTSGRSREQY
TRBV4-3	TRBJ1-5	ASSQDGRGNQPQH
TRBV27	TRBJ2-7	ASSLSGSSYEQY